This TCR beta chain was sequenced in a study of shared clonotypes between healthy human individuals. Study conclusions and caveats: Larger estimated richness was generally seen in naive subsets than in memory subsets. The study found lower generation probabilities in non-shared clonotypes than in those shared by all four donors.

This clone was seen only once. Antigen: not known. Generated by immunoSEQ multiplex PCR, the TCRdb table keeps only in-frame clones and is missing some. The repertoire holds roughly 110,000 clones, with over 65% as singletons. CDR1 is ENHRY and CDR2 is SYGVKD in the germline V gene. J gave up 3 bases and V 7 bases, and 10 bases lay outside the gene matches. CDR3 length equals 15 residues. CD45RO+ cells were combined with CCR7-negative CD45RA+ TemRA cells to form CD8 memory. This clonotype was obtained from a woman between 25 and 40 years old in good health. The sequenced sample consisted of memory CD8+ T cells sorted from blood. Subset here: CD45RO+ cells pooled with CCR7-negative TemRA cells. The V and J genes are TRBV10-3 and TRBJ1-1; 8 bases agree with TRBD1. CDR3 nucleotide sequence: TGTGCCATCAATTCGAGGGACAGGAGGGACACTGAAGCTTTCTTT. This gives the protein CAINSRDRRDTEAFF.